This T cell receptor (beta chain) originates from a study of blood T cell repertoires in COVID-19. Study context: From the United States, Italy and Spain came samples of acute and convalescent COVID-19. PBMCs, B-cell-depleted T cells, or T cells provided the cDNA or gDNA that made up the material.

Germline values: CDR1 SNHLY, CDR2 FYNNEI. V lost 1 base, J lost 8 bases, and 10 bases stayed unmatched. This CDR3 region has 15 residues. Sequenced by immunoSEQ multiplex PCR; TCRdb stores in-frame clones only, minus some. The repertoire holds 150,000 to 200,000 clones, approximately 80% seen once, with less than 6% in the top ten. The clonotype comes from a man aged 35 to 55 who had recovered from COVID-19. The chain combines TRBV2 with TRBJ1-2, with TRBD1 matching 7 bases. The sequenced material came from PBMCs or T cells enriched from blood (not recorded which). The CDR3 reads CASSEGQGGVRGYTF. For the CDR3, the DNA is TGTGCCAGCAGTGAAGGTCAGGGGGGTGTACGAGGCTACACCTTC.